The 7 T cell receptor beta chains presented below share a single source sample, sequenced in a study of cytomegalovirus exposure and HLA in healthy donors. Sequencing used immunoSEQ multiplex PCR; TCRdb keeps in-frame clones, though not all of them. The repertoire has 120,000 or so clones, about 87% of them found once; the top ten carry 1.5% to 2%. The sample consisted of PBMCs. Receptors originate from a woman younger than 30 in good health and CMV-seronegative.

This clone appeared a few times. The chain employs TRBV6-6 and TRBJ2-7; the D is unclear. Trimming pared 0 bases from V and 4 bases from J, leaving 4 bases between. CDR3 length: 12 residues. Germline-derived CDR1 and CDR2 are MNHNY and SVGAGI (reference sequence). Here the CDR3 reads CASSYSEYEQYF. Written as DNA, the CDR3 is TGTGCCAGCAGTTACTCCGAGTACGAGCAGTACTTC.

This rearrangement joins TRBV14 to TRBJ2-2, with TRBD1 matching 8 bases. Germline V gene data show CDR1 as SGHDN and CDR2 as FVKESK. V lost 4 bases and J lost 7; bases outside the gene matches: 11. The CDR3 has 16 amino acids. The CDR3: CASSRQGPRLGGELFF. CDR3 DNA: TGTGCCAGCAGCCGACAGGGGCCCCGTCTTGGCGGGGAGCTGTTTTTT.

In nucleotides, the CDR3 is TGTGCCAGCAGCGTAGGGTTAGCGGGGGGAATCACAGATACGCAGTATTTT. Its translation: CASSVGLAGGITDTQYF. V usage is TRBV9 and J usage is TRBJ2-3; 10 bases are shared with TRBD2. The J segment lost 2 bases and the V segment lost 0 bases, leaving 6 bases of the junction unmatched. Per germline, CDR1 SGDLS and CDR2 YYNGEE. The CDR3 is made up of 17 amino acids.

The chain is built from TRBV5-1 and TRBJ2-7, with D possibly matching TRBD1 (6 bases). Germline V gene sequence: CDR1 SGHRS, CDR2 YFSETQ. The CDR3 runs to 13 residues. Trimming left V 5 bases short and J 3 bases short, with 12 bases between. The CDR3 bases are TGCGCCAGCAGGGGGGCTACGGTCTACGAGCAGTACTTC. As protein: CASRGATVYEQYF.

This chain connects TRBV19 to TRBJ2-7, with 13 bases identical to TRBD2. V lost 6 bases and J lost 0; bases outside the gene matches: 5. The CDR3 sequence is 16 residues long. Germline V gives CDR1 LNHDA, CDR2 SQIVND (reference sequence). The CDR3 DNA reads TGTGCCAGTAGCCTCGGGACTAGCGGGGTCTCCTACGAGCAGTACTTC. Translation gives CASSLGTSGVSYEQYF.

The rearrangement joins TRBV7-9 to TRBJ1-1; D is perhaps TRBD1 (6 bases). This CDR3 is 13 amino acids long. Germline V gives CDR1 SEHNR, CDR2 FQNEAQ (reference sequence). Trimming removed 5 bases from V and 1 base from J, with 8 bases in between. DNA for the CDR3: TGTGCCAGCAGCAGACAGGCGAACACTGAAGCTTTCTTT. This sequence encodes CASSRQANTEAFF.

A single count supports this clone. This chain connects TRBV6-5 to TRBJ2-3; 8 bases agree with TRBD2. This CDR3 is 16 amino acids long. V shed 0 bases and J 4 bases; nucleotides not matched to a gene: 6. CDR1 is MNHEY and CDR2 is SVGAGI in the germline V gene. The DNA for the CDR3 is TGTGCCAGCAGTTACTCGTCCGGACTAGCTGCAGATACGCAGTATTTT. It specifies CASSYSSGLAADTQYF.